The 11 T cell receptor beta chains in this list originate from one sample, sequenced in a study of blood T cell repertoires in COVID-19. Generated by immunoSEQ multiplex PCR, the TCRdb table keeps only in-frame clones and is missing some. The sample yields over 100,000 clones, around four fifths seen once. What was sequenced was peripheral blood. The receptor source for this set is a woman in her 70s with acute or convalescent COVID-19.

This clone was counted a single time. V and J are TRBV5-1 and TRBJ2-7, with a tentative D call TRBD2 (5 bases). This CDR3 contains 12 residues. The germline gives CDR1 SGHRS, CDR2 YFSETQ. V was clipped by 2 bases and J by 7 bases, with 10 bases between them. DNA of the CDR3: TGCGCCAGCAGCTTTTCGGGCGGGGAGCAGTACTTC. Residues: CASSFSGGEQYF.

The V call is TRBV10-3, the J call TRBJ2-3, with TRBD2 as a possible D gene (6 bases). The CDR3 consists of 13 residues. Germline V lookup: CDR1 ENHRY, CDR2 SYGVKD. V lost 9 bases to trimming and J lost 4 bases, with 14 bases between them. CDR3 bases: TGTGCCATTAGCGGCATCGAGGCAGATACGCAGTATTTT. Its protein product is CAISGIEADTQYF.

This chain links TRBV5-1 with TRBJ2-1; D call uncertain. The CDR3 covers 19 residues. Germline V gene sequence: CDR1 SGHRS, CDR2 YFSETQ. Trimming took 0 bases from V and 0 from J, leaving 19 bases between them. The CDR3 sequence: CASSLVGPQASSSYNEQFF. The DNA for the CDR3 is TGCGCCAGCAGCTTGGTGGGCCCACAAGCCTCGAGCTCCTACAATGAGCAGTTCTTC. The entire variable domain, with the rest obtained from reference TRBV5-1 and TRBJ2-1, is as follows: KAGVTQTPRYLIKTRGQQVTLSCSPISGHRSVSWYQQTPGQGLQFLFEYFSETQRNKGNFPGRFSGRQFSNSRSEMNVSTLELGDSALYLCASSLVGPQASSSYNEQFFGPGTRLTVL.

The CDR3 sequence is CASSYVPGSGSPLHF. CDR3 in DNA: TGTGCCAGCAGTTACGTTCCAGGATCAGGCTCACCCCTCCACTTT. The rearrangement joins TRBV6-5 to TRBJ1-6; no clear D. Deletions cut 2 bases from V and 10 bases from J, with 15 bases between. The CDR3 sequence is 15 residues long. Germline loops: CDR1 MNHEY, CDR2 SVGAGI.

This sequence joins TRBV5-4 and TRBJ2-3, with TRBD1 identical over 8 bases. V was clipped by 4 bases and J by 3 bases; unmatched bases: 10. Germline assignment: CDR1 SGHNT and CDR2 YYREEE (reference sequence). This CDR3 spans 16 amino acids. In nucleotides, the CDR3 is TGTGCCAGCAGCCGGGGACTCGACAGGGGAACAGATACGCAGTATTTT. Translation: CASSRGLDRGTDTQYF.

V is TRBV7-8 and J is TRBJ2-5; 8 positions match TRBD1. Germline trimming cut 5 bases from V and 5 bases from J; bases unmatched to any gene: 7. The germline gives CDR1 SGHVS, CDR2 FQNEAQ. This CDR3 spans 14 amino acids. The CDR3 loop reads CASSLSRGQETQYF. The CDR3 DNA reads TGTGCCAGCAGCCTAAGCAGGGGGCAGGAGACCCAGTACTTC.

The chain employs TRBV3-1 (or the pseudogene TRBV3-2) and TRBJ2-1; possibly TRBD1 for D (6 bases). V shed 1 base and J shed 7 bases, with 17 bases lying between them. This CDR3 is built from 16 residues. CDR1 and CDR2 (germline): LGHDT, YNNKEL (reference sequence). The CDR3 region is CASSQAGRNGQNEQFF. CDR3 nucleotide sequence: TGTGCCAGCAGCCAAGCGGGTCGGAACGGACAGAATGAGCAGTTCTTC.

The CDR3 region has the DNA TGTGCCTGGAGCGAAAAAAATAGTACAGATACGCAGTATTTT. The encoded protein is CAWSEKNSTDTQYF. The chain carries TRBV30 and TRBJ2-3; D is uncertain. The CDR3 is 14 amino acids. CDR1 is GTSNPN and CDR2 is SVGIG in the germline V gene (reference sequence). V was trimmed by 3 bases and J by 3 bases, leaving 13 bases between them.

The chain carries TRBV16 and TRBJ2-7, with 8 bases fitting TRBD1. Trimming took 3 bases from V and 3 from J; bases not matched to a gene: 4. Germline CDR1 KGHSY, CDR2 FQNENV. The CDR3 consists of 14 residues. The DNA of the CDR3 is TGTGCCAGCAGCCACCGGACAGGGAACTACGAGCAGTACTTC. It is translated as CASSHRTGNYEQYF.

This clone was seen just once. J is TRBJ2-3 and V is TRBV4-1, with 14 bases matching TRBD2. The trim removed 6 bases at V and 4 bases at J, leaving 6 bases unmatched. Germline V gene sequence: CDR1 MGHRA, CDR2 YSYEKL. The CDR3 loop spans 16 amino acids. CDR3 protein: CASRTQGLAGADTQYF. The CDR3 bases are TGCGCCAGCAGGACCCAGGGACTAGCGGGAGCAGATACGCAGTATTTT.

The rearrangement joins TRBV28 to TRBJ1-6, with TRBD1 identical over 10 bases. The V gene end was trimmed by 8 bases and the J gene end by 2 bases; junction bases not matched to a gene: 9. Germline V gene data show CDR1 as MDHEN and CDR2 as SYDVKM. This CDR3 has 17 amino acids. The CDR3 sequence: CASCRDRGYPYNSPLHF. The CDR3 DNA follows: TGTGCCAGCTGCCGGGACAGGGGATACCCCTATAATTCACCCCTCCACTTT.